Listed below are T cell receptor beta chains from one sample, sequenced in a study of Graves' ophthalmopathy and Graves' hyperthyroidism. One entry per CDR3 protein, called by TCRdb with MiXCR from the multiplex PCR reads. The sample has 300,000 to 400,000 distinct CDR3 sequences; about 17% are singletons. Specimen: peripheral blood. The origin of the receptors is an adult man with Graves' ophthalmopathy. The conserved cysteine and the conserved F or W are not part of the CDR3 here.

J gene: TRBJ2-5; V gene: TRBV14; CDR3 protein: ASSLGAGGPGETQY
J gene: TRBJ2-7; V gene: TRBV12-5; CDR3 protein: ASGLAGTPLPEQY
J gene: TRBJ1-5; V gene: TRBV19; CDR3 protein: ASSLDGYCNQPQH
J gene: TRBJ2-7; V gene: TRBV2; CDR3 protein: ASSKNRVAYEQY
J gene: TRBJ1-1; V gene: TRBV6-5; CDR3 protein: ASSSAPGGGETEAF
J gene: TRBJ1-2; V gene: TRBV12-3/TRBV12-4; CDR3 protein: ASSLRGVGGYGYT
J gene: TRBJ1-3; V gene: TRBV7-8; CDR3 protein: ASSLTGVGNTIY
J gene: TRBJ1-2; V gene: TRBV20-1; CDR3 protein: SATDRGFGGYT
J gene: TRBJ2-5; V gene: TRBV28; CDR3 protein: ASSGQGAGVQETQY
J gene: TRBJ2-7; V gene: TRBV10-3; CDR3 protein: ATTPGRTGGSYEQY
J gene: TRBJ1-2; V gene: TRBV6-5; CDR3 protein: ASSFASNYGYT
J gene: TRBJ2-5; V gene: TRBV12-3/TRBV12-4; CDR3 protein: ASSFGARGETQY
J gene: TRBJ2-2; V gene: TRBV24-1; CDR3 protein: ATSDFRRIGELF
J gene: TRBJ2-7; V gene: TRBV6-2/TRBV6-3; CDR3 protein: ASSPGGTSGRLSYEQY
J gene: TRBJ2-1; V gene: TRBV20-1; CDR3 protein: SAHSGRYNEQF
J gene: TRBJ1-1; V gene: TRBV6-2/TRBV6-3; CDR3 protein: ASRYMALNTEAC
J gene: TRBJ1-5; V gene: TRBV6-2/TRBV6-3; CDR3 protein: ASSYPRTDASQPQH
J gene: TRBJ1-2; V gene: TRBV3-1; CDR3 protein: ASSQEQQVGGYT
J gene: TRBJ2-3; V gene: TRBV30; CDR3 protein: AWSPGLAGGTDTQY
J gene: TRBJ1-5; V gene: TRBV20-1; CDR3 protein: STSPAGLGNQPQH
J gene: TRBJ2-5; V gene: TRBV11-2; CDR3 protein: ASSTWTALETQY
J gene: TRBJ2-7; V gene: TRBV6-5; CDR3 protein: ASSYGAGWASEQY
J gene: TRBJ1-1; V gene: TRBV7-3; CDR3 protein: ASSLKWGEAEAF
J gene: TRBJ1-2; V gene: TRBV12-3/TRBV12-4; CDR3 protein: ASRLYRDSNYGYT